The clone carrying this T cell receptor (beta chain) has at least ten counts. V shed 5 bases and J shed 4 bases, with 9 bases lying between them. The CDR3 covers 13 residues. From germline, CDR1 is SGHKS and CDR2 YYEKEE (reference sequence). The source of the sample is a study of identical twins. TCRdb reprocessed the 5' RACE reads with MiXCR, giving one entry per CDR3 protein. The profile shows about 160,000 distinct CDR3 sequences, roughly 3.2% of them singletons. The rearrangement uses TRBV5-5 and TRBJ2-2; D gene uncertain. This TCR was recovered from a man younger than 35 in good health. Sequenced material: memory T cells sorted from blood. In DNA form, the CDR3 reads TGTGCCAGCAGAAGGACGGTCACCGGGGAGCTGTTTTTT. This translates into CASRRTVTGELFF.